Below are 23 T cell receptor beta chains sequenced from a single sample in a study of blood T cell repertoires in COVID-19. The method was immunoSEQ multiplex PCR; TCRdb's version includes in-frame clones alone and lacks a portion of them. The table lists roughly 230,000 clones, about 80% of them singletons. Sequenced: PBMCs or T cells enriched from blood (not recorded which). The origin of the receptors is a man in his fifties who had recovered from COVID-19.

The V gene is TRBV3-1 (or the pseudogene TRBV3-2), the J gene TRBJ1-6; 7 nucleotides agree with TRBD1. The CDR3 contains 14 residues. The V and J ends lost 0 bases and 9 bases, in that order; junction bases with no gene match: 2. Germline V lookup: CDR1 LGHDT, CDR2 YNNKEL (reference sequence). CDR3 sequence: CASSQEGQSSPLHF. DNA of the CDR3: TGTGCCAGCAGCCAAGAGGGACAGAGTTCACCCCTCCACTTT.

The J gene is TRBJ2-3, the V gene TRBV7-9; D not resolved. The CDR3 totals 12 residues. Trimming pared 10 bases from V and 9 bases from J, leaving 17 bases between. CDR1 SEHNR and CDR2 FQNEAQ come from the germline V gene (reference sequence). CDR3 loop: CATQMAEWTQYF. In DNA, the CDR3 is TGTGCCACCCAGATGGCGGAGTGGACGCAGTATTTT.

The chain couples TRBV14 to TRBJ1-6, with 7 bases that match TRBD1. The ends lost 1 base at V and 10 bases at J; junction bases unmatched: 7. Germline V CDR1 and CDR2: SGHDN, FVKESK. The CDR3 covers 15 residues. CDR3 sequence: CASSQVEGARSPLHF. CDR3 coding DNA: TGTGCCAGCAGCCAAGTGGAGGGGGCTCGGTCACCCCTCCACTTT.

This chain uses TRBV30 with TRBJ1-1; 10 bases agree with TRBD1. This CDR3 has 15 amino acids. The germline V gene encodes CDR1 GTSNPN and CDR2 SVGIG (reference sequence). V shed 5 bases and J 4 bases; nucleotides not matched to a gene: 10. CDR3 residues: CAWAGTGAIPTEAFF. DNA for the CDR3: TGTGCCTGGGCAGGGACAGGGGCTATTCCCACTGAAGCTTTCTTT.

The rearrangement links TRBV18 to TRBJ2-7, with 7 bases aligning to TRBD1. The V segment lost 4 bases and the J segment 5 bases; nucleotides outside the gene matches: 5. Germline CDR1 KGHSH, CDR2 LQKENI. This CDR3 contains 13 residues. CDR3 nucleotide sequence: TGTGCCAGCTCACAGGACAGGCCCCACGAGCAGTACTTC. It specifies CASSQDRPHEQYF.

In this sample, this clone turned up once. The V and J genes are TRBV6-4 and TRBJ2-2, with TRBD2 matching 7 bases. V shed 0 bases, J shed 8 bases, and the junction held 3 bases outside the gene matches. This CDR3 contains 14 residues. Germline V CDR1 and CDR2: MRHNA, SNTAGT. The CDR3 loop reads CASSDSGTTGELFF. In nucleotides, the CDR3 is TGTGCCAGCAGTGACTCGGGGACTACGGGGGAGCTGTTTTTT.

The chain recombines TRBV3-1 (or the pseudogene TRBV3-2) with TRBJ1-4; D is possibly TRBD1 (6 bases). The CDR3 covers 14 residues. The V end was cut by 1 base, the J end by 14 bases, with 17 bases between. Germline CDR1 reads LGHDT; CDR2 reads YNNKEL (reference sequence). DNA for the CDR3: TGTGCCAGCAGCCAAGTTAACCCTACGACAGGTCTGTTTTTT. This codes for CASSQVNPTTGLFF.

This clone has just one count. V gene TRBV7-9 combines with J gene TRBJ1-4; TRBD1 matches at 9 bases. Germline CDR1 and CDR2: SEHNR and FQNEAQ (reference sequence). The CDR3 runs 15 residues. After removal of 6 bases from V and 8 bases from J, the junction contained 10 bases not matched to a gene. For the CDR3, the DNA is TGTGCCAGCAGGGGACAGGGCATGGAAGGAGAAAAACTGTTTTTT. This gives the protein CASRGQGMEGEKLFF.

The V and J genes are TRBV24-1 and TRBJ1-1, with no clear D. This CDR3 is 13 amino acids long. V lost 2 bases, J lost 2 bases, and 5 bases lay in between. Germline CDR1 and CDR2: KGHDR and SFDVKD. As DNA, the CDR3 is TGTGCCACCAGTGATTGGACTAACACTGAAGCTTTCTTT. Translating gives CATSDWTNTEAFF.

This chain connects TRBV19 to TRBJ1-5, with TRBD1 identical over 9 bases. Unmatched junction bases numbered 8, after V lost 4 bases and J lost 7 bases. Germline CDR1 and CDR2: LNHDA and SQIVND (reference sequence). The CDR3 runs to 15 residues. CDR3 in amino acids: CASSRDRVSGQPQHF. The CDR3 DNA is TGTGCCAGTAGTAGGGACAGGGTGTCCGGACAGCCCCAGCATTTT. The full variable domain, completed using reference TRBV19 and TRBJ1-5, is DGGITQSPKYLFRKEGQNVTLSCEQNLNHDAMYWYRQDPGQGLRLIYYSQIVNDFQKGDIAEGYSVSREKKESFPLTVTSAQKNPTAFYLCASSRDRVSGQPQHFGDGTRLSIL.

The CDR3 here is CASSSRTSGGYNEQFF. Here the CDR3 DNA reads TGTGCCAGTAGTTCCCGGACTAGCGGGGGGTACAATGAGCAGTTCTTC. The chain links TRBV19 to TRBJ2-1; 14 nucleotides align to TRBD2. J was trimmed by 4 bases and V by 5 bases; bases with no gene match: 4. The germline CDR1 and CDR2 sequences are LNHDA and SQIVND (reference sequence). This CDR3 comprises 16 residues.

The chain couples TRBV6-5 to TRBJ1-1, with D possibly being TRBD1 (6 bases). The CDR3 is 14 residues long. CDR1 and CDR2 (germline): MNHEY, SVGAGI. Trimming pared 8 bases from V and 2 bases from J, leaving 15 bases between. This chain's CDR3 is CASHNRALNTEAFF. The CDR3 bases are TGTGCCAGCCATAACAGGGCCCTTAACACTGAAGCTTTCTTT.

This clone was recorded once. The chain employs TRBV11-2 and TRBJ2-2; D is uncertain. Germline CDR1 SGHAT, CDR2 FQNNGV. Trimming cost V 0 bases and J 0 bases, with 5 bases left between them. This CDR3 region has 15 residues. CDR3 DNA: TGTGCCAGCAGCTTAGATGGCCCGAACACCGGGGAGCTGTTTTTT. Encoded protein: CASSLDGPNTGELFF.

The chain employs TRBV28 and TRBJ2-7; the D gene is possibly TRBD1 (5 bases). The CDR3 consists of 14 residues. Germline CDR1 reads MDHEN; CDR2 reads SYDVKM. V was cut by 3 bases and J by 3 bases, with 12 bases left in between. CDR3 nucleotides: TGTGCCAGCAGTTTGGTTGGGGCCCTCTACGAGCAGTACTTC. The encoded protein is CASSLVGALYEQYF.

The rearrangement uses TRBV19 and TRBJ1-6; 8 nucleotides align to TRBD1. The V and J ends lost 7 bases and 7 bases, in that order; junction bases with no gene match: 9. The CDR3 consists of 15 residues. CDR1 and CDR2 from the germline V gene are LNHDA and SQIVND (reference sequence). The CDR3 here is CASTLGQGGNSPLHF. The CDR3 nucleotides are TGTGCCAGTACCCTTGGACAGGGAGGGAATTCACCCCTCCACTTT.

V gene TRBV18 combines with J gene TRBJ1-1; possible D gene TRBD1, 5 bases. Between the trimmed V and J ends, which lost 6 bases and 5 bases, there was a span of 13 bases. Germline V gene lookup returns CDR1 KGHSH and CDR2 LQKENI. CDR3 size: 13 residues. The CDR3 nucleotides read TGTGCCAGCTCGGACTCCGGGGGGACTGAAGCTTTCTTT. Translation: CASSDSGGTEAFF.

At least ten counts were recorded for this clone. The sample carries other DNA sequences with the same CDR3. The genes are TRBV29-1 and TRBJ2-3, with D hard to call. Looked up from germline, CDR1 is SQVTM and CDR2 is ANQGSEA. Trimming removed 3 bases from V and 3 bases from J, with 4 bases in between. The CDR3 spans 11 residues. In DNA, the CDR3 is TGCAGCGTTGACTTGACAGATACGCAGTATTTT. Translated, it gives CSVDLTDTQYF.

The chain carries TRBV11-2 and TRBJ2-7; tentative D call: TRBD1 (5 bases). Germline V gene sequence: CDR1 SGHAT, CDR2 FQNNGV. This CDR3 contains 15 residues. Trimming removed 1 base at V and 0 bases at J, with 10 bases between. The CDR3 reads CASSLVGAPSYEQYF. The DNA of the CDR3 is TGTGCCAGCAGCTTAGTTGGGGCCCCCTCCTACGAGCAGTACTTC.

The chain is built from TRBV6-2 or TRBV6-3 and TRBJ2-6; D uncertain. From germline, CDR1 is MNHEY and CDR2 SVGEGT. Deletions cut 6 bases from V and 2 bases from J, with 8 bases between. The length of the CDR3 is 14 residues. DNA of the CDR3: TGTGCCAGCAGCCCACACACTGGGGCCAACGTCCTGACTTTC. As protein: CASSPHTGANVLTF.

The gene calls are TRBV12-3 or TRBV12-4 and TRBJ1-2, with a tentative D call TRBD1 (5 bases). Trimming took 6 bases from V and 1 from J, leaving 6 bases between them. The CDR3 runs to 12 residues. CDR3 nucleotides: TGTGCCAGCAGCCAGGGTAACTATGGCTACACCTTC. Its translation is CASSQGNYGYTF.

The V gene is TRBV6-4, the J gene TRBJ1-6, with TRBD1 as a possible D gene (5 bases). Deletions cut 6 bases from V and 7 bases from J, with 10 bases between. Germline V gives CDR1 MRHNA, CDR2 SNTAGT. This CDR3 has 13 amino acids. DNA of the CDR3: TGTGCCAGCAGCAGGGTCTCCAATTCACCCCTCCACTTT. Its protein is CASSRVSNSPLHF.

J is TRBJ1-2 and V is TRBV7-9; D ambiguous. The CDR3 spans 12 residues. Germline CDR1 and CDR2: SEHNR and FQNEAQ (reference sequence). V shed 1 base and J shed 8 bases, with 8 bases lying between them. The CDR3 DNA reads as TGTGCCAGCAGCTTAGATGCAGGAGGCTACACCTTC. Protein sequence: CASSLDAGGYTF. Together with reference TRBV7-9 and TRBJ1-2, the CDR3 gives the full variable domain: DTGVSQNPRHKITKRGQNVTFRCDPISEHNRLYWYRQTLGQGPEFLTYFQNEAQLEKSRLLSDRFSAERPKGSFSTLEIQRTEQGDSAMYLCASSLDAGGYTFGSGTRLTVV.

The chain links TRBV5-8 to TRBJ1-5; D is unclear. The CDR3 is 13 residues long. Trimming shortened V by 3 bases and J by 6 bases, and 10 bases separated the two germline ends. Germline V gene lookup returns CDR1 SGHTS and CDR2 YDEGEE. CDR3 in amino acids: CASSSGLTQPQHF. The CDR3 coding sequence is TGTGCCAGCAGCTCGGGTTTGACTCAGCCCCAGCATTTT.